These T cell receptor beta chains were read from a single sample in a study of cytomegalovirus exposure and HLA in healthy donors. The data were produced by immunoSEQ multiplex PCR, yet TCRdb's version contains in-frame clones alone and is incomplete. Among about 130,000 clones, about 80% were seen once, and the ten largest hold less than 3%. Sequenced input: PBMCs. The source is a man under 40 in good health and CMV-seronegative. Both conserved end residues are trimmed from each CDR3.

cdr3_aa: ASSWTSGSLDEQF
v_call: TRBV27
cdr3_length: 13

cdr3_aa: ASSSWTGNTEAF
v_call: TRBV19
cdr3_length: 12

cdr3_aa: ASSLVGGVNTEAF
v_call: TRBV5-1
cdr3_length: 13

cdr3_aa: ASSYGTSGRGAETQY
v_call: TRBV7-2
cdr3_length: 15

cdr3_aa: ASSLGGRSNEQF
v_call: TRBV5-4
cdr3_length: 12

cdr3_aa: ASSQVRWGTGANVLT
v_call: TRBV14
cdr3_length: 15

cdr3_aa: SVVSGTADTQY
v_call: TRBV29-1
cdr3_length: 11

cdr3_aa: ASSLVQGIYEQY
v_call: TRBV7-2
cdr3_length: 12

cdr3_aa: ASSFGRTSYNEQF
v_call: TRBV11-3
cdr3_length: 13

cdr3_aa: ASSKSPSGPNTGELF
v_call: TRBV21-1
cdr3_length: 15

cdr3_aa: ASSSDRTINQPQN
v_call: TRBV6-5
cdr3_length: 13

cdr3_aa: ASSPLTDYEQY
v_call: TRBV7-2
cdr3_length: 11

cdr3_aa: ASSLASGLGQVWTEAF
v_call: TRBV5-8
cdr3_length: 16

cdr3_aa: ASRTPHQPEAF
v_call: TRBV25-1
cdr3_length: 11

cdr3_aa: ASSWEVAGTDTQY
v_call: TRBV9
cdr3_length: 13

cdr3_aa: ASSEARQRSSYEQY
v_call: TRBV2
cdr3_length: 14

cdr3_aa: ASRLDRGAEAF
v_call: TRBV6-5
cdr3_length: 11

cdr3_aa: ASSPRGGQGATQY
v_call: TRBV7-2
cdr3_length: 13